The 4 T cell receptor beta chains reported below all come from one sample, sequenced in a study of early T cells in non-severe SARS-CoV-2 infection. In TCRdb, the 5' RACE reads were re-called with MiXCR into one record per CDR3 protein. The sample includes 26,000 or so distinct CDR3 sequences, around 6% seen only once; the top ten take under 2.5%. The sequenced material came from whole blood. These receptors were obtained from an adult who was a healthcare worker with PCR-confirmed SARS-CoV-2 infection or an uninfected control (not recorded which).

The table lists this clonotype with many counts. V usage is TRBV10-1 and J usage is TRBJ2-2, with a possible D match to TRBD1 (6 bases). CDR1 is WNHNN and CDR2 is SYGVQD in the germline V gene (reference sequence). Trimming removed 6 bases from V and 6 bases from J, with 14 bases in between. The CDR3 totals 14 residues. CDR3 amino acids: CASSPGHWAGELFF. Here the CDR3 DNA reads TGCGCCAGCAGCCCGGGACATTGGGCCGGGGAGCTGTTTTTT.

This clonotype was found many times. The chain's CDR3 is CASSPRRTAETQYF. DNA of the CDR3: TGTGCCAGCAGTCCCCGCCGGACAGCAGAGACCCAGTACTTC. The chain couples TRBV28 to TRBJ2-5; D might be TRBD1 (6 bases). Deletions cut 5 bases from V and 4 bases from J, with 14 bases between. The germline gives CDR1 MDHEN, CDR2 SYDVKM. There are 14 residues in the CDR3.

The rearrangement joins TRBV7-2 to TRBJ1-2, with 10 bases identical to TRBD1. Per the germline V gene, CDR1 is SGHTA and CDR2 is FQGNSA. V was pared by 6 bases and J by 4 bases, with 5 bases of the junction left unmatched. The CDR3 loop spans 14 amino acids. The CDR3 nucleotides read TGTGCCAGCAGTAGGGACAGGGGAGGCTATGGCTACACCTTC. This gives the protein CASSRDRGGYGYTF.

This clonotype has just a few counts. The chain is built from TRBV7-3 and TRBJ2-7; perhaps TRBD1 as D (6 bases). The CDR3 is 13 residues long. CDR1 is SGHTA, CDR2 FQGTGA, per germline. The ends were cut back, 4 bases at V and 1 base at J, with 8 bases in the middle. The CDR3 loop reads CASSSGQSYEQYF. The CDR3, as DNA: TGTGCCAGCAGCTCGGGACAATCCTACGAGCAGTACTTC.